The 32 T cell receptor beta chains reported below all come from one sample, sequenced in a study of blood T cell repertoires in COVID-19. Profiled with immunoSEQ multiplex PCR; TCRdb holds only in-frame clones, not every one. The top ten hold approximately 0.64% of the sample, which has 190,000 or so clones, around 90% seen once. Sequencing input: peripheral blood. The receptors were gathered from a man aged 50 to 60 with acute or convalescent COVID-19.

The genes are TRBV5-1 and TRBJ2-1; perhaps TRBD1 as D (7 bases). Germline CDR1 is SGHRS and CDR2 is YFSETQ. The CDR3 is made up of 15 amino acids. V was trimmed by 1 base and J by 3 bases, leaving 11 bases between them. Written as DNA, the CDR3 is TGCGCCAGCAGCTTGCCCCAGGGGGGCTACAATGAGCAGTTCTTC. Translating it yields CASSLPQGGYNEQFF.

In this sample, this clone turned up a few times. The chain couples TRBV9 to TRBJ1-2; possibly TRBD1 for D (6 bases). The CDR3 extends over 13 amino acids. Trimming took off 4 bases at V and 6 bases at J, with 13 bases between the two ends. Looked up from germline, CDR1 is SGDLS and CDR2 is YYNGEE. This CDR3 reads CASSRSGGDGYTF. DNA for the CDR3: TGTGCCAGCAGCCGATCGGGGGGCGATGGCTACACCTTC.

V is TRBV11-2 and J is TRBJ2-3; TRBD2 matches 11 bases. Germline V gene sequence: CDR1 SGHAT, CDR2 FQNNGV. This CDR3 spans 16 amino acids. The V gene end was trimmed by 3 bases and the J gene end by 1 base; junction bases not matched to a gene: 3. CDR3 loop: CASSLILAGGTDTQYF. CDR3 DNA sequence: TGTGCCAGCAGCTTGATACTAGCGGGAGGCACAGATACGCAGTATTTT.

J is TRBJ2-1 and V is TRBV19, with TRBD2 identical over 15 bases. Looked up from germline, CDR1 is LNHDA and CDR2 is SQIVND (reference sequence). This CDR3 is 20 amino acids long. V was pared by 4 bases and J by 0 bases, with 10 bases of the junction left unmatched. The CDR3 DNA follows: TGTGCCAGTAGTACCCCCGGGACTAGCGGGAGGTCGAGCTCCTACAATGAGCAGTTCTTC. It translates to CASSTPGTSGRSSSYNEQFF.

The chain recombines TRBV9 with TRBJ1-5; possibly TRBD1 for D (5 bases). CDR3 length: 14 residues. Germline loops: CDR1 SGDLS, CDR2 YYNGEE. V lost 2 bases to trimming and J lost 3 bases, with 9 bases between them. The CDR3 loop reads CASSVGGINQPQHF. The CDR3 nucleotides read TGTGCCAGCAGCGTGGGGGGTATCAATCAGCCCCAGCATTTT. The full variable domain, its missing parts supplied by reference TRBV9 and TRBJ1-5, is DSGVTQTPKHLITATGQRVTLRCSPRSGDLSVYWYQQSLDQGLQFLIQYYNGEERAKGNILERFSAQQFPDLHSELNLSSLELGDSALYFCASSVGGINQPQHFGDGTRLSIL.

The chain recombines TRBV7-2 with TRBJ2-5, with 13 bases lining up with TRBD2. The CDR3 spans 18 residues. Trimming took 5 bases from V and 5 from J; bases not matched to a gene: 14. Germline CDR1 and CDR2: SGHTA and FQGNSA. The CDR3 nucleotides are TGTGCCAGCAGCAAAGAACATGGACTAGCGGGAGTTATGGAGACCCAGTACTTC. Translation gives CASSKEHGLAGVMETQYF. The full variable domain, with the rest looked up from reference TRBV7-2 and TRBJ2-5, is GAGVSQSPSNKVTEKGKDVELRCDPISGHTALYWYRQSLGQGLEFLIYFQGNSAPDKSGLPSDRFSAERTGGSVSTLTIQRTQQEDSAVYLCASSKEHGLAGVMETQYFGPGTRLLVL.

This clone was seen only once. This chain joins TRBV10-3 and TRBJ1-4; tentatively, D is TRBD1 (6 bases). This CDR3 contains 14 residues. Trimming removed 5 bases from V and 3 bases from J, with 10 bases in between. The germline V gene encodes CDR1 ENHRY and CDR2 SYGVKD. CDR3 bases: TGTGCCATCAGTCCCGGACAGCCTAATGAAAAACTGTTTTTT. As protein: CAISPGQPNEKLFF.

J is TRBJ2-1 and V is TRBV5-1; unclear D gene. This CDR3 comprises 14 residues. V was cut by 0 bases and J by 9 bases, with 13 bases left in between. CDR1 and CDR2 (germline): SGHRS, YFSETQ. CDR3 sequence reads: CASSLALEASEQFF. As DNA, the CDR3 is TGCGCCAGCAGCTTGGCTCTCGAAGCGAGTGAGCAGTTCTTC.

The gene calls are TRBV6-6 and TRBJ1-3; no definite D call. Germline CDR1 MNHNY, CDR2 SVGAGI (reference sequence). CDR3 length: 13 residues. The V end was cut by 6 bases, the J end by 0 bases, with 6 bases between. The CDR3 sequence is CASRTGSGNTIYF. DNA for the CDR3: TGTGCCAGCAGAACGGGCTCTGGAAACACCATATATTTT.

V gene TRBV5-1 combines with J gene TRBJ2-3, with D tentatively TRBD1 (5 bases). Trimming left V 0 bases short and J 2 bases short, with 7 bases between. Germline-derived CDR1 and CDR2 are SGHRS and YFSETQ. CDR3 length equals 14 residues. The CDR3 is CASSLADTTDTQYF. As DNA, the CDR3 is TGCGCCAGCAGCTTGGCGGACACCACAGATACGCAGTATTTT.

This clone was detected only once. The chain has TRBV18 and TRBJ1-1; D perhaps matches TRBD1 (5 bases). CDR1 is KGHSH, CDR2 LQKENI, per germline. V shed 4 bases and J shed 3 bases, with 9 bases lying between them. The CDR3 is 13 residues long. CDR3 loop: CASSLDSDTEAFF. Written as DNA, the CDR3 is TGTGCCAGCTCACTCGACAGTGACACTGAAGCTTTCTTT.

The chain's CDR3 is CASSLNRGGGKAFF. CDR3 nucleotides: TGCGCCAGCAGCCTGAATCGGGGGGGCGGGAAAGCTTTCTTT. This chain links TRBV4-1 with TRBJ1-1; possibly TRBD1 for D (6 bases). Germline assignment: CDR1 MGHRA and CDR2 YSYEKL. Trimming took 4 bases from V and 9 from J, leaving 18 bases between them. CDR3 length equals 14 residues.

The chain links TRBV6-5 to TRBJ2-1; tentative D call: TRBD2 (6 bases). In germline, CDR1 is MNHEY, CDR2 SVGAGI. The CDR3 length is 16 residues. V shed 0 bases and J shed 4 bases, with 13 bases lying between them. The DNA for the CDR3 is TGTGCCAGCAGTTACTCGTCGGGAGCACCATACAATGAGCAGTTCTTC. It yields the protein CASSYSSGAPYNEQFF.

The chain uses TRBV27 and TRBJ1-2; maybe TRBD1 (5 bases). Trimming took 4 bases from V and 11 from J, leaving 17 bases between them. Germline CDR1 reads MNHEY; CDR2 reads SMNVEV (reference sequence). The CDR3 is made up of 13 amino acids. CDR3 sequence reads: CASSSAVHRGYTF. In DNA, the CDR3 is TGTGCCAGCAGTTCCGCGGTTCACCGGGGGTACACCTTC.

This clone was counted once. The rearrangement joins TRBV6-6 to TRBJ2-2; tentative D call: TRBD1 (5 bases). The CDR3 covers 16 residues. V was clipped by 6 bases and J by 0 bases, with 14 bases between them. Germline assignment: CDR1 MNHNY and CDR2 SVGAGI (reference sequence). This chain's CDR3 is CASSLRRAANTGELFF. CDR3 bases: TGTGCCAGCAGCCTACGCAGGGCCGCGAACACCGGGGAGCTGTTTTTT.

This rearrangement joins TRBV19 to TRBJ1-3, with TRBD1 as a possible D gene (5 bases). V lost 5 bases and J 0 bases, leaving 17 bases between the germline ends. The CDR3 spans 17 residues. Per the germline V gene, CDR1 is LNHDA and CDR2 is SQIVND (reference sequence). The CDR3 DNA follows: TGTGCCAGTAGTCCCCGCGGGGCAGGGATCTCTGGAAACACCATATATTTT. This sequence encodes CASSPRGAGISGNTIYF.

The chain joins TRBV27 to TRBJ2-3; the match to TRBD2 covers 8 bases. The CDR3 sequence is 16 residues long. Per germline, CDR1 MNHEY and CDR2 SMNVEV (reference sequence). Trimming took 3 bases from V and 2 from J; bases not matched to a gene: 7. CDR3 in DNA: TGTGCCAGCAGTTTTTCCGGGGGGGCCTTCACAGATACGCAGTATTTT. It yields the protein CASSFSGGAFTDTQYF.

V and J are TRBV20-1 and TRBJ1-5; D is possibly TRBD1 (6 bases). The CDR3 has 14 amino acids. Germline-derived CDR1 and CDR2 are DFQATT and SNEGSKA (reference sequence). V lost 3 bases and J lost 4, with 13 bases in between. Here the CDR3 reads CSASSRGGNQPQHF. The CDR3 coding sequence is TGCAGTGCTAGTTCCAGGGGAGGGAATCAGCCCCAGCATTTT.

This rearrangement joins TRBV11-2 to TRBJ1-2; D is undetermined. Germline CDR1 and CDR2: SGHAT and FQNNGV. The V end lost 3 bases, the J end lost 4 bases, and 12 bases lay between the germline ends. The CDR3 runs to 14 residues. CDR3 region: CASSFGSGFYGYTF. For the CDR3, the DNA is TGTGCCAGCAGCTTCGGGAGTGGATTCTATGGCTACACCTTC.

V gene TRBV5-5 combines with J gene TRBJ2-7; D is uncertain. The CDR3 is made up of 12 amino acids. Between the trimmed V and J ends, which lost 2 bases and 4 bases, there was a span of 7 bases. Germline V gene lookup returns CDR1 SGHKS and CDR2 YYEKEE (reference sequence). CDR3 in DNA: TGTGCCAGCAGCTTAGGCGGATACGAGCAGTACGTC. Encoded protein: CASSLGGYEQYV.

This clone was recorded only once. The sample holds other DNA sequences that translate to the same CDR3. This sequence joins TRBV4-3 and TRBJ2-7; the D is unclear. With 1 base removed from V and 7 bases from J, the gap between germline ends came to 20 bases. This CDR3 is built from 16 residues. CDR1 is LGHNA and CDR2 is YSLEER in the germline V gene. CDR3 sequence (DNA): TGCGCCAGCAGCCAAGGACCGGGTACCCCCCTCTATGAGCAGTACGTC. Translating gives CASSQGPGTPLYEQYV.

This clone was recorded only once. The chain uses TRBV6-2 or TRBV6-3 and TRBJ2-7; D possibly corresponds to TRBD2 (6 bases). CDR3 length equals 13 residues. The V gene lost 5 bases and the J gene lost 6 bases, with 14 bases spanning the gap. Germline CDR1 and CDR2: MNHEY and SVGEGT. CDR3 coding DNA: TGTGCCAGCAGTAAGGACTATTGGCGCGAGCAGTACGTC. This sequence encodes CASSKDYWREQYV.

This chain links TRBV20-1 with TRBJ2-3, with D perhaps matching TRBD1 (5 bases). The CDR3 extends over 16 amino acids. CDR1 is DFQATT and CDR2 is SNEGSKA in the germline V gene (reference sequence). V shed 3 bases and J shed 4 bases, with 20 bases lying between them. The CDR3 sequence is CSASHWAQGRADTQYF. Here the CDR3 DNA reads TGCAGTGCTAGTCACTGGGCGCAGGGTAGGGCAGATACGCAGTATTTT.

The CDR3 sequence: CASSLLDRGGYEQYF. The CDR3 region has the DNA TGTGCCAGCAGTTTATTGGACAGGGGGGGATACGAGCAGTACTTC. This rearrangement joins TRBV28 to TRBJ2-7, with 10 bases identical to TRBD1. J was trimmed by 4 bases and V by 1 base; bases with no gene match: 4. Germline CDR1 and CDR2: MDHEN and SYDVKM. There are 15 residues in the CDR3.

This chain joins TRBV28 and TRBJ1-3; no clear D. Trimming took 3 bases from V and 0 from J, leaving 12 bases between them. CDR1 and CDR2 from the germline V gene are MDHEN and SYDVKM. The CDR3 loop spans 16 amino acids. The CDR3 nucleotides are TGTGCCAGCAGTTTGGTCGCCAGTCACTCTGGAAACACCATATATTTT. Its protein is CASSLVASHSGNTIYF.

V usage is TRBV6-2 or TRBV6-3 and J usage is TRBJ1-3; no definite D call. The V end lost 2 bases, the J end lost 2 bases, and 7 bases lay between the germline ends. This CDR3 is built from 14 residues. Looked up from germline, CDR1 is MNHEY and CDR2 is SVGEGT. The CDR3: CASSYGSAGNTIYF. The CDR3 nucleotides are TGTGCCAGCAGTTACGGCAGCGCTGGAAACACCATATATTTT.

The rearrangement uses TRBV19 and TRBJ2-1, with 8 bases matching TRBD1. The CDR3 covers 15 residues. After removal of 6 bases from V and 7 bases from J, the junction contained 11 bases not matched to a gene. Germline loops: CDR1 LNHDA, CDR2 SQIVND (reference sequence). DNA for the CDR3: TGTGCCAGTAGGACTTATGGACAGGGATGGAATGAGCAGTTCTTC. This encodes CASRTYGQGWNEQFF.

This rearrangement joins TRBV2 to TRBJ2-1, with TRBD2 matching over 11 bases. The CDR3 is made up of 15 amino acids. CDR1 and CDR2 (germline): SNHLY, FYNNEI. After removal of 7 bases from V and 6 bases from J, the junction contained 8 bases not matched to a gene. CDR3 DNA: TGTGCCAGCACAATTAGCGGGAGGGCCGGCAATGAGCAGTTCTTC. This encodes CASTISGRAGNEQFF.

This sequence joins TRBV12-3 or TRBV12-4 and TRBJ1-2, with D possibly TRBD1 on 5 matching bases. V was trimmed by 4 bases and J by 8 bases, leaving 11 bases between them. This CDR3 comprises 12 residues. The CDR3 DNA reads TGTGCCAGCAGTTCTCAGGGTTGGGGCTACACCTTC. This codes for CASSSQGWGYTF.

This sequence joins TRBV19 and TRBJ1-2; TRBD1 matches at 10 bases. The length of the CDR3 is 15 residues. CDR1 and CDR2 (germline): LNHDA, SQIVND (reference sequence). With 6 bases clipped from V and 7 bases from J, the junction kept 11 bases outside the gene matches. The CDR3: CASRQGQGKVSGYTF. For the CDR3, the DNA is TGTGCCAGTAGGCAGGGACAGGGGAAAGTCTCTGGCTACACCTTC.

The J gene is TRBJ2-5, the V gene TRBV19; 9 bases line up with TRBD2. V lost 4 bases, J lost 2 bases, and 5 bases stayed unmatched. The germline CDR1 and CDR2 sequences are LNHDA and SQIVND (reference sequence). The CDR3 runs 15 residues. This CDR3 reads CASSRAGGPQETQYF. Here the CDR3 DNA reads TGTGCCAGTAGTAGAGCGGGGGGCCCTCAAGAGACCCAGTACTTC.

The chain links TRBV6-2 or TRBV6-3 to TRBJ2-7, with D hard to call. This CDR3 has 15 amino acids. V lost 5 bases, J lost 2 bases, and 16 bases lay in between. The germline gives CDR1 MNHEY, CDR2 SVGEGT. The chain's CDR3 is CASSTPRFAAYEQYF. DNA for the CDR3: TGTGCCAGCAGTACGCCTCGGTTTGCCGCCTACGAGCAGTACTTC.